A single sample gave rise to the 28 T cell receptor beta chains below, sequenced in a study of memory CD4+ T cells and cytomegalovirus serostatus. Single viable CD3+CD4+CD8-CD45RO+ cells were sorted as the memory CD4+ T cells. Repertoires were generated with immunoSEQ multiplex PCR, while TCRdb's copy carries only in-frame clones and drops some. In the table there are around 62,000 clones, about three quarters of which are singletons. What was sequenced was memory CD4+ T cells from blood. Every receptor here comes from an adult in good health and CMV-seropositive.

This chain uses TRBV20-1 with TRBJ2-7; tentatively, D is TRBD2 (5 bases). The CDR3 totals 11 residues. In germline, CDR1 is DFQATT, CDR2 SNEGSKA (reference sequence). CDR3 coding DNA: TGCAGACCTGCGGGCCCCTACGAGCAGTACTTC. Translation gives CRPAGPYEQYF.

The V call is TRBV6-1, the J call TRBJ2-7; D is possibly TRBD2 (6 bases). In germline, CDR1 is MNHNS, CDR2 SASEGT. Trimming stripped 0 bases from V and 3 bases from J, with 9 bases between. The CDR3 runs 14 residues. The CDR3 is CASSEAPGVYEQYF. CDR3 bases: TGTGCCAGCAGTGAAGCCCCGGGAGTCTACGAGCAGTACTTC.

J is TRBJ1-4 and V is TRBV18; TRBD1 might be the D (5 bases). This CDR3 region has 13 residues. Germline values: CDR1 KGHSH, CDR2 LQKENI. V was pared by 4 bases and J by 8 bases, with 11 bases between. The CDR3 DNA follows: TGTGCCAGCTCACGGGGCGCCGGAGAAAAACTGTTTTTT. Amino acid sequence: CASSRGAGEKLFF.

Concerning this clone itself: The same CDR3 also results from other DNA sequences found in this sample. The chain couples TRBV6-1 to TRBJ1-5, with unresolved D. This CDR3 comprises 13 residues. V lost 7 bases and J 3 bases, leaving 10 bases between the germline ends. Germline lookup yields CDR1 MNHNS and CDR2 SASEGT. The CDR3 sequence is CASNEQVNQPQHF. In DNA, the CDR3 is TGTGCCAGCAACGAGCAGGTCAATCAGCCCCAGCATTTT.

The chain joins TRBV4-3 to TRBJ2-2, with D possibly being TRBD2 (6 bases). CDR3 length equals 16 residues. Trimming shortened V by 2 bases and J by 0 bases, and 10 bases separated the two germline ends. The germline gives CDR1 LGHNA, CDR2 YSLEER. As DNA, the CDR3 is TGCGCCAGCAGCCAAAATACGGGAGCGAACACCGGGGAGCTGTTTTTT. Amino acids: CASSQNTGANTGELFF.

This clone has only a few counts. The chain couples TRBV28 to TRBJ2-2; unclear D gene. The CDR3 totals 14 residues. Trimming left V 4 bases short and J 1 base short, with 7 bases between. Germline-derived CDR1 and CDR2 are MDHEN and SYDVKM. This CDR3 is CASSSPGNTGELFF. For the CDR3, the DNA is TGTGCCAGCAGTTCCCCGGGGAACACCGGGGAGCTGTTTTTT.

CDR3 protein: CASRGLADDGELFF. The CDR3 DNA is TGTGCCAGTAGAGGACTAGCGGACGACGGGGAGCTGTTTTTT. The chain carries TRBV19 and TRBJ2-2, with 10 positions matching TRBD2. Per the germline V gene, CDR1 is LNHDA and CDR2 is SQIVND (reference sequence). This CDR3 has 14 amino acids. V shed 6 bases, J shed 7 bases, and the junction held 5 bases outside the gene matches. The full variable domain, rest sourced from reference TRBV19 and TRBJ2-2, is DGGITQSPKYLFRKEGQNVTLSCEQNLNHDAMYWYRQDPGQGLRLIYYSQIVNDFQKGDIAEGYSVSREKKESFPLTVTSAQKNPTAFYLCASRGLADDGELFFGEGSRLTVL.

The rearrangement uses TRBV7-2 and TRBJ2-1; 9 positions match TRBD2. This CDR3 has 15 amino acids. J was trimmed by 6 bases and V by 2 bases; bases with no gene match: 5. Germline V gene sequence: CDR1 SGHTA, CDR2 FQGNSA. The CDR3 DNA reads as TGTGCCAGCAGCTTAAGCCTAGCGGGGCCCAATGAGCAGTTCTTC. This gives the protein CASSLSLAGPNEQFF.

The J gene is TRBJ1-5, the V gene TRBV19; D gene unclear. This CDR3 contains 11 residues. Germline-derived CDR1 and CDR2 are LNHDA and SQIVND (reference sequence). V was shortened by 5 bases and J by 9 bases, with 8 bases between the two germline ends. This CDR3 reads CASSDAGPQHF. CDR3 in DNA: TGTGCCAGTAGTGATGCTGGGCCCCAGCATTTT.

The chain combines TRBV6-5 with TRBJ2-3, with TRBD2 matching over 10 bases. The J segment lost 0 bases and the V segment lost 4 bases, leaving 1 base of the junction unmatched. CDR1 is MNHEY and CDR2 is SVGAGI in the germline V gene. This CDR3 region has 15 residues. Here the CDR3 reads CASSLLAGSTDTQYF. The CDR3 bases are TGTGCCAGCAGTTTACTAGCGGGAAGCACAGATACGCAGTATTTT.

V usage is TRBV7-2 and J usage is TRBJ1-1; D possibly corresponds to TRBD1 (6 bases). CDR1 SGHTA and CDR2 FQGNSA come from the germline V gene. This CDR3 comprises 14 residues. Trimming took off 4 bases at V and 4 bases at J, with 13 bases between the two ends. CDR3: CASSSSRGGTEAFF. The CDR3, as DNA: TGTGCCAGCAGCTCCTCTCGAGGGGGCACTGAAGCTTTCTTT.

The chain is built from TRBV30 and TRBJ2-1; maybe TRBD2 (6 bases). V was cut by 4 bases and J by 7 bases, with 11 bases left in between. CDR3 length: 12 residues. From germline, CDR1 is GTSNPN and CDR2 SVGIG (reference sequence). The CDR3 sequence is CAWTSDWNEQFF. In DNA, the CDR3 is TGTGCCTGGACTAGCGATTGGAATGAGCAGTTCTTC.

This clone was seen once. The chain combines TRBV18 with TRBJ2-5; D remains ambiguous. This CDR3 has 16 amino acids. Trimming pared 3 bases from V and 2 bases from J, leaving 16 bases between. The germline CDR1 and CDR2 sequences are KGHSH and LQKENI. CDR3 sequence reads: CASSPRGRSQQETQYF. CDR3 in DNA: TGTGCCAGCTCACCCCGAGGACGGAGCCAGCAAGAGACCCAGTACTTC.

The chain recombines TRBV7-9 with TRBJ2-1; 12 positions agree with TRBD2. This CDR3 spans 14 amino acids. Germline trimming cut 2 bases from V and 9 bases from J; bases unmatched to any gene: 2. Germline CDR1 SEHNR, CDR2 FQNEAQ (reference sequence). CDR3 DNA: TGTGCCAGCAGCTTACTAGCGGGGGGGGGTGAGCAGTTCTTC. Protein sequence: CASSLLAGGGEQFF.

This clone was observed a single time. The chain carries TRBV10-2 and TRBJ2-2; D not resolved. Trimming removed 4 bases from V and 1 base from J, with 13 bases in between. Per germline, CDR1 WSHSY and CDR2 SAAADI. This CDR3 is 16 amino acids long. The CDR3 DNA follows: TGCGCCAGCAGTGGGAATGGCAACAGGAACACCGGGGAGCTGTTTTTT. Residues: CASSGNGNRNTGELFF.

The chain recombines TRBV29-1 with TRBJ2-7, with a possible D match to TRBD1 (5 bases). This CDR3 is built from 16 residues. In germline, CDR1 is SQVTM, CDR2 ANQGSEA. Trimming took off 1 base at V and 2 bases at J, with 18 bases between the two ends. CDR3: CSVEGLTGHSPYEQYF. As DNA, the CDR3 is TGCAGCGTTGAAGGTCTGACTGGACACTCTCCCTACGAGCAGTACTTC.

The V call is TRBV9, the J call TRBJ2-5; TRBD2 matches 7 bases. The CDR3 consists of 14 residues. CDR1 and CDR2 (germline): SGDLS, YYNGEE. Germline trimming cut 4 bases from V and 3 bases from J; bases unmatched to any gene: 6. In nucleotides, the CDR3 is TGTGCCAGCAGCCCAAACAGCGGGGAAGAGACCCAGTACTTC. Translation: CASSPNSGEETQYF.

This sequence joins TRBV6-5 and TRBJ1-5; the D gene is possibly TRBD1 (5 bases). Trimming pared 3 bases from V and 6 bases from J, leaving 12 bases between. The CDR3 has 14 residues. CDR1 is MNHEY, CDR2 SVGAGI, per germline. CDR3 region: CASSYGGKGQPQHF. As DNA, the CDR3 is TGTGCCAGCAGTTATGGGGGGAAAGGTCAGCCCCAGCATTTT.

V gene TRBV2 combines with J gene TRBJ2-3, with TRBD1 matching over 7 bases. Germline trimming cut 6 bases from V and 0 bases from J; bases unmatched to any gene: 12. The CDR3 covers 17 residues. The V gene's germline CDR1 is SNHLY and CDR2 FYNNEI. The CDR3 DNA sequence: TGTGCCAGCAGAAGGGGGCCAGCGGATATTAGCACAGATACGCAGTATTTT. Protein: CASRRGPADISTDTQYF.

The chain couples TRBV29-1 to TRBJ2-1, with 7 bases identical to TRBD1. This CDR3 is 14 amino acids long. After removal of 6 bases from V and 7 bases from J, the junction contained 12 bases not matched to a gene. Looked up from germline, CDR1 is SQVTM and CDR2 is ANQGSEA. The CDR3 bases are TGCAGCGTGCAATCGACAGGGTTACCGAATGAGCAGTTCTTC. Its protein is CSVQSTGLPNEQFF.

This sequence joins TRBV7-3 and TRBJ2-3; D gene unclear. Trimming shortened V by 1 base and J by 1 base, and 0 bases separated the two germline ends. In germline, CDR1 is SGHTA, CDR2 FQGTGA. This CDR3 region has 12 residues. In DNA, the CDR3 is TGTGCCAGCAGCTTAAGCACAGATACGCAGTATTTT. This codes for CASSLSTDTQYF.

The gene calls are TRBV7-9 and TRBJ1-6; D is uncertain. This CDR3 contains 14 residues. V was cut by 7 bases and J by 7 bases, with 14 bases left in between. The V gene's germline CDR1 is SEHNR and CDR2 FQNEAQ (reference sequence). CDR3 protein: CASTPPGPNSPLHF. The CDR3 bases are TGTGCCAGCACCCCACCGGGTCCCAATTCACCCCTCCACTTT. Supplemented by reference TRBV7-9 and TRBJ1-6, the full variable domain reads DTGVSQNPRHKITKRGQNVTFRCDPISEHNRLYWYRQTLGQGPEFLTYFQNEAQLEKSRLLSDRFSAERPKGSFSTLEIQRTEQGDSAMYLCASTPPGPNSPLHFGNGTRLTVT.

The V gene is TRBV28, the J gene TRBJ1-2, with 8 bases lining up with TRBD1. V lost 11 bases, J lost 6 bases, and 11 bases stayed unmatched. Per germline, CDR1 MDHEN and CDR2 SYDVKM. The CDR3 is 13 residues long. The CDR3 bases are TGTGCCTCCCGAGAGACAGGGGACCATGGCTACACCTTC. It yields the protein CASRETGDHGYTF.

This chain uses TRBV7-8 with TRBJ1-6; D gene uncertain. The CDR3 spans 15 residues. Deletions cut 1 base from V and 6 bases from J, with 10 bases between. Germline V lookup: CDR1 SGHVS, CDR2 FQNEAQ. CDR3 DNA sequence: TGTGCCAGCAGCTTAGACCGGGTGTCTAATTCACCCCTCCACTTT. Amino acids: CASSLDRVSNSPLHF.

This chain connects TRBV27 to TRBJ1-6; 7 bases match TRBD1. V gave up 0 bases and J gave up 2 bases; unmatched junction bases: 4. The germline V gene encodes CDR1 MNHEY and CDR2 SMNVEV (reference sequence). The CDR3 consists of 17 residues. In DNA form, the CDR3 reads TGTGCCAGCAGTTTATCTCGGGACAGTGCCTATAATTCACCCCTCCACTTT. As protein: CASSLSRDSAYNSPLHF.

The V call is TRBV9, the J call TRBJ2-3; 11 bases are a match to TRBD2. J lost 0 bases, V lost 2 bases, and 8 bases had no gene match. The CDR3 runs to 18 residues. The germline gives CDR1 SGDLS, CDR2 YYNGEE. CDR3 sequence (DNA): TGTGCCAGCAGCGTGAGAGCTAGCGGGAGGAGTAGCACAGATACGCAGTATTTT. Amino acid sequence: CASSVRASGRSSTDTQYF.

CDR3 in DNA: TGTGCCAGCAATCTTGGGGTCGGCGGGGAGCTGTTTTTT. This codes for CASNLGVGGELFF. The chain links TRBV6-1 to TRBJ2-2, with D unclear. CDR3 length: 13 residues. Trimming removed 7 bases at V and 7 bases at J, with 13 bases between. Germline CDR1 MNHNS, CDR2 SASEGT.

The chain links TRBV19 to TRBJ1-4; D gene unclear. Germline-derived CDR1 and CDR2 are LNHDA and SQIVND (reference sequence). The germline V and J ends were trimmed by 5 bases and 7 bases, with 17 bases remaining between them. This CDR3 has 15 amino acids. The CDR3 spells CASSPRREWSEKLFF. As DNA, the CDR3 is TGTGCCAGTAGTCCCCGGAGGGAATGGAGTGAAAAACTGTTTTTT.